This is a list of T cell receptor beta chains from one sample in a study of human CD8 memory T cell subsets. TCRdb processed the 5' RACE reads again and assigns one entry to each CDR3 protein, with no DNA. This repertoire includes approximately 3,500 distinct CDR3 sequences. Sequenced material: CD8+ effector memory T cells (TEM) sorted from PBMCs. All receptors come from a human donor in good health. The CDR3 runs from the conserved cysteine through the conserved F or W. A row's size may be missing; if present it is once, few, many or a size class.

clone size | J gene | V gene | CDR3 protein
NA | TRBJ2-2 | TRBV19 | CASSSLLSGELFF
NA | TRBJ2-2 | TRBV20-1 | CSARGSTGELFF
NA | TRBJ2-7 | TRBV7-2 | CASSLGLAGLTYEQYF
NA | TRBJ2-2 | TRBV29-1 | CSVHGDMGTGELFF
NA | TRBJ2-7 | TRBV14 | CASSQDLAALEQYF
NA | TRBJ2-1 | TRBV6-4 | CASSPLSGRGSDEQFF
NA | TRBJ2-7 | TRBV6-5 | CASSYQGGGGAEGYEQYF
medium-sized | TRBJ2-1 | TRBV7-9 | CASSLPLHRVGNEQFF
NA | TRBJ2-1 | TRBV19 | CASSIMSLGYNEQFF
medium-sized | TRBJ1-5 | TRBV29-1 | CSVERGRARGNQPQHF
NA | TRBJ1-1 | TRBV7-9 | CASSLVGRGASEAFF
NA | TRBJ2-3 | TRBV2 | CASSPITSGGTDTQYF
NA | TRBJ2-1 | TRBV14 | CASSPLAGGGYNEQFF
NA | TRBJ1-1 | TRBV20-1 | CSVMDGNTEAFF
medium-sized | TRBJ2-3 | TRBV4-2 | CASSQESGSGTDTQYF
NA | TRBJ2-2 | TRBV12-3/TRBV12-4 | CASRGGAGELFF
NA | TRBJ1-1 | TRBV28 | CASSLPVDRANTEAFF
NA | TRBJ2-3 | TRBV10-3 | CAISERGLGDTQYF
NA | TRBJ1-2 | TRBV29-1 | CSVGGATGDYYGYTF
NA | TRBJ2-1 | TRBV6-4 | CASSDETSGYNEQFF
NA | TRBJ1-1 | TRBV12-5 | CASGVEGPGMNTEAFF
medium-sized | TRBJ1-1 | TRBV6-4 | CASSQGDNTEAFF
NA | TRBJ2-1 | TRBV5-5 | CASSLSLGTSVNEQFF
NA | TRBJ2-1 | TRBV11-2 | CASSLAGPSGSTFF
medium-sized | TRBJ2-2 | TRBV24-1 | CATSDHGTSRNTGELFF
NA | TRBJ2-1 | TRBV11-2 | CASSYRGYEQFF